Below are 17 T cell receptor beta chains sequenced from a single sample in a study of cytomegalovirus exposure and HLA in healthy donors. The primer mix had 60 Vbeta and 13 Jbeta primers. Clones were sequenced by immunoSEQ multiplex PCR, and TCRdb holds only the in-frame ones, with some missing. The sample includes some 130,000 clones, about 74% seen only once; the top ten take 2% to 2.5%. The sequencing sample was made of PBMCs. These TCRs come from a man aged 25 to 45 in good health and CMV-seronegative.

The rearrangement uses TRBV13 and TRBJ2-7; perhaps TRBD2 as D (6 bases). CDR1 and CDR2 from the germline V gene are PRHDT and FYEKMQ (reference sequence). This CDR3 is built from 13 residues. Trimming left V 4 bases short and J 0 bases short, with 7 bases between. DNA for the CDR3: TGTGCCAGCAGCTGGCGGGACTCCTACGAGCAGTACTTC. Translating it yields CASSWRDSYEQYF.

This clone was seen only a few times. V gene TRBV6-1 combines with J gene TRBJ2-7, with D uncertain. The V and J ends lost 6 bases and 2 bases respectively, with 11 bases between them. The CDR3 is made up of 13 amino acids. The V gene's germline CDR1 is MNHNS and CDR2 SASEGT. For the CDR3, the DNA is TGTGCCAGCAGGACGGAGAATGCCTACGAGCAGTACTTC. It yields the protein CASRTENAYEQYF.

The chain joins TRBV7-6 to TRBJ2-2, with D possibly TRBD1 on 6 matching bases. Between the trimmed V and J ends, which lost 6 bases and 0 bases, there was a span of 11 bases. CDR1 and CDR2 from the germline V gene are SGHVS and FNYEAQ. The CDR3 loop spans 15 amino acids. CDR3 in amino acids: CASSPGQANTGELFF. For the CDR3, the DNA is TGTGCCAGCAGTCCGGGACAAGCGAACACCGGGGAGCTGTTTTTT.

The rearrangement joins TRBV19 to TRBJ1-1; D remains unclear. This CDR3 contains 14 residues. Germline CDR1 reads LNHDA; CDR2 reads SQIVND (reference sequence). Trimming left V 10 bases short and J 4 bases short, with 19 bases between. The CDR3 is CATADITRVTEAFF. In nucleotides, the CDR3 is TGTGCCACCGCCGACATAACGCGGGTCACTGAAGCTTTCTTT. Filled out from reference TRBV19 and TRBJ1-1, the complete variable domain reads DGGITQSPKYLFRKEGQNVTLSCEQNLNHDAMYWYRQDPGQGLRLIYYSQIVNDFQKGDIAEGYSVSREKKESFPLTVTSAQKNPTAFYLCATADITRVTEAFFGQGTRLTVV.

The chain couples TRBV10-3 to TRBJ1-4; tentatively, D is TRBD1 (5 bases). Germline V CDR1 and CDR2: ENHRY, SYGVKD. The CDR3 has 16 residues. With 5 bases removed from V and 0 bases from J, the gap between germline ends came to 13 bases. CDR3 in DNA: TGTGCCATCAGTCCCTACCCGACAGCAACTAATGAAAAACTGTTTTTT. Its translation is CAISPYPTATNEKLFF.

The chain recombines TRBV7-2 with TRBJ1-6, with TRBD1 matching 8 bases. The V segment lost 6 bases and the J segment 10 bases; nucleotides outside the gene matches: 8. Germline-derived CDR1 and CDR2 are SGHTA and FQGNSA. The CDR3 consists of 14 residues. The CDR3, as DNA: TGTGCCAGCAGTGACCGGACAGGGAGATCACCCCTCCACTTT. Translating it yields CASSDRTGRSPLHF.

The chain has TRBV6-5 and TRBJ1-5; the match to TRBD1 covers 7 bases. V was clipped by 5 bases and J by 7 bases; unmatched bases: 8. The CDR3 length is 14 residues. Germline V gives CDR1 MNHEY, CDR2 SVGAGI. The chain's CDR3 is CASSTSQGRQPQHF. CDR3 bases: TGTGCCAGCAGTACCTCACAGGGGAGGCAGCCCCAGCATTTT.

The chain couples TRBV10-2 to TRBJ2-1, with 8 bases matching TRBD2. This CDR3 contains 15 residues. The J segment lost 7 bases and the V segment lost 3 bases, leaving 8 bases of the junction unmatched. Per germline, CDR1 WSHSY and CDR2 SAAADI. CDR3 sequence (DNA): TGCGCCAGCAGTGATGTCCGGGAGGGTGAAAATGAGCAGTTCTTC. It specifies CASSDVREGENEQFF.

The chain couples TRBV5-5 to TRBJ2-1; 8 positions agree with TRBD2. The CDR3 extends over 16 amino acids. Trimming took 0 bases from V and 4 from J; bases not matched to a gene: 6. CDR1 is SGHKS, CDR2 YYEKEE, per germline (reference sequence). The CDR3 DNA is TGTGCCAGCAGCTTGGGTGCGGGAGGACTGTACAATGAGCAGTTCTTC. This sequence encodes CASSLGAGGLYNEQFF.

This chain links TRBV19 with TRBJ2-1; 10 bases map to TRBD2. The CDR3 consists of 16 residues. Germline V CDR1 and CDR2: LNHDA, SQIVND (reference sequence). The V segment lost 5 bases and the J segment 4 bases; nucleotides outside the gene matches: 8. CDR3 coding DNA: TGTGCCAGTAGTGGGCCTAGCGGGAGCTTTTACAATGAGCAGTTCTTC. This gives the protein CASSGPSGSFYNEQFF.

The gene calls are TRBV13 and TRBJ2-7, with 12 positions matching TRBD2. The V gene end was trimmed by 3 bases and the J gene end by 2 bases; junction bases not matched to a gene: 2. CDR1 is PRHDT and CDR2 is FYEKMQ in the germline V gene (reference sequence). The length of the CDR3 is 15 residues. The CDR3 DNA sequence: TGTGCCAGCAGCTTTAGACTAGCGGGGGCCTACGAGCAGTACTTC. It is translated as CASSFRLAGAYEQYF.

The CDR3 DNA reads TGTGCCAGCTCACCACCCAGCGGGAGTAGCCTTGAGCAGTTCTTC. This codes for CASSPPSGSSLEQFF. The chain couples TRBV18 to TRBJ2-1; 8 bases are a match to TRBD2. V was clipped by 0 bases and J by 9 bases; unmatched bases: 7. Germline V gives CDR1 KGHSH, CDR2 LQKENI. The CDR3 runs to 15 residues.

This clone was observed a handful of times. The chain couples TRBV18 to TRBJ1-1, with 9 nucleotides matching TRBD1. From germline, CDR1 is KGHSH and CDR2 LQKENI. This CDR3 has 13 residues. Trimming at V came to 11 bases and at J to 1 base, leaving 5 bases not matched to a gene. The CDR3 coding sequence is TGTGCCGGGAGACAGGGGGAGAACACTGAAGCTTTCTTT. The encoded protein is CAGRQGENTEAFF. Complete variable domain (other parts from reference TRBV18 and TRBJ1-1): NAGVMQNPRHLVRRRGQEARLRCSPMKGHSHVYWYRQLPEEGLKFMVYLQKENIIDESGMPKERFSAEFPKEGPSILRIQQVVRGDSAAYFCAGRQGENTEAFFGQGTRLTVV.

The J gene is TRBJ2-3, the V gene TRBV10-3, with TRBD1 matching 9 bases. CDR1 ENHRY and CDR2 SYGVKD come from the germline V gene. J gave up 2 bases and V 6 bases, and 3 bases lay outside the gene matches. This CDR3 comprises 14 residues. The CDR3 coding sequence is TGTGCCATCAGAGGACAGGGGACCACAGATACGCAGTATTTT. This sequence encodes CAIRGQGTTDTQYF.

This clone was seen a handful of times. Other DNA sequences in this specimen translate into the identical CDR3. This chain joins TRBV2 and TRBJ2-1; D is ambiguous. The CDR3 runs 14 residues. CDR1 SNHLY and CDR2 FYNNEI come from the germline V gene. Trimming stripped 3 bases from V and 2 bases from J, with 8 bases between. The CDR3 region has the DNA TGTGCCAGCAGTGATCCAGGTACCTACAATGAGCAGTTCTTC. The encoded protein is CASSDPGTYNEQFF.

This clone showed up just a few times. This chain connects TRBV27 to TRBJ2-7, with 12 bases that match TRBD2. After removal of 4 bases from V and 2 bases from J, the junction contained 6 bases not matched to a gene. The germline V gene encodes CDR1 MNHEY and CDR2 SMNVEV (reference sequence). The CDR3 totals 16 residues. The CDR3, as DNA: TGTGCCAGCAGTTCCTTTCTAGCGGGAGGGACCTACGAGCAGTACTTC. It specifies CASSSFLAGGTYEQYF.

The CDR3 DNA reads TGTGCCAGCTCACCACCTTCTATTGGACAGGGAGAAGGCTACACCTTC. This translates into CASSPPSIGQGEGYTF. The chain couples TRBV18 to TRBJ1-2; 8 bases fit TRBD1. The ends lost 0 bases at V and 8 bases at J; junction bases unmatched: 11. The CDR3 consists of 16 residues. Germline V lookup: CDR1 KGHSH, CDR2 LQKENI.